The 7 T cell receptor beta chains in this list originate from one sample, sequenced in a study of CD8 T cells in ankylosing spondylitis. The study's findings and limits: Among TCR beta sequences, a motif of eight highly homologous variants appeared characteristic of ankylosing spondylitis blood.

These TCRs' antigens remain unknown. TCRdb re-called the 5' RACE reads through MiXCR, storing one row per CDR3 protein. This sample has fewer than 400,000 distinct CDR3 sequences; 8% occur once, and the top ten carry less than 15%. The source material was blood, either unsorted or a sorted T cell fraction (not recorded which). Receptor source: a male donor with ankylosing spondylitis.

This clonotype was recorded a few times. One end of the junction does not line up with germline, which may come from a read error. The DNA for the CDR3 is TGTGCCAGCAGACGAGGACTAGCGGGGGCCCTACTGGACTTC. Translated, it gives CASRRGLAGALLDF. This sequence joins TRBV7-2 and TRBJ2-5, with TRBD2 matching 13 bases. Germline V gene lookup returns CDR1 SGHTA and CDR2 FQGNSA. The CDR3 runs to 14 residues.

This clonotype has more than one count but fewer than ten. V is TRBV20-1 and J is TRBJ2-2, with 12 bases lining up with TRBD2. CDR3 length: 14 residues. Unmatched junction bases numbered 6, after V lost 6 bases and J lost 7 bases. The germline gives CDR1 DFQATT, CDR2 SNEGSKA (reference sequence). CDR3 nucleotide sequence: TGCAGTGCAAGACTAGCGGGAGTTTTCGGGGAGCTGTTTTTT. This gives the protein CSARLAGVFGELFF.

This chain links TRBV10-3 with TRBJ2-5; 7 bases align to TRBD1. The CDR3 consists of 14 residues. The V segment lost 6 bases and the J segment 5 bases; nucleotides outside the gene matches: 9. Germline CDR1 and CDR2: ENHRY and SYGVKD. The CDR3 DNA reads as TGTGCCATCAGCCAACAGGGGATTGAGGAGACCCAGTACTTC. Residues: CAISQQGIEETQYF.

The chain couples TRBV29-1 to TRBJ1-4; D is uncertain. Trimming removed 0 bases from V and 4 bases from J, with 12 bases in between. Per germline, CDR1 SQVTM and CDR2 ANQGSEA. The CDR3 runs 15 residues. CDR3 sequence reads: CSVEEVGRGNEKLFF. The CDR3 DNA follows: TGCAGCGTTGAAGAAGTGGGCCGTGGTAATGAAAAACTGTTTTTT. The full variable domain, with the rest looked up from reference TRBV29-1 and TRBJ1-4, is SAVISQKPSRDICQRGTSLTIQCQVDSQVTMMFWYRQQPGQSLTLIATANQGSEATYESGFVIDKFPISRPNLTFSTLTVSNMSPEDSSIYLCSVEEVGRGNEKLFFGSGTQLSVL.

The CDR3 DNA follows: TGTGCCAGCAGTTTCTCGGGACAGTCGACGATATACGAGCAGTACTTC. Amino acid sequence: CASSFSGQSTIYEQYF. The rearrangement uses TRBV28 and TRBJ2-7, with 7 bases that match TRBD1. Germline V lookup: CDR1 MDHEN, CDR2 SYDVKM. The CDR3 covers 16 residues. V gave up 3 bases and J gave up 4 bases; unmatched junction bases: 12.

The sample holds a few counts of this clonotype. The chain combines TRBV5-1 with TRBJ2-3; tentatively, D is TRBD1 (5 bases). The CDR3 runs to 14 residues. CDR1 and CDR2 from the germline V gene are SGHRS and YFSETQ. V dropped 4 bases and J dropped 7 bases, with 16 bases sitting between them. CDR3 in amino acids: CASSLREPTNTQYF. CDR3 nucleotides: TGCGCCAGCAGCCTCAGGGAACCCACCAATACGCAGTATTTT.

The V gene is TRBV7-9, the J gene TRBJ2-2; 8 bases are shared with TRBD2. From germline, CDR1 is SEHNR and CDR2 FQNEAQ (reference sequence). CDR3 length: 15 amino acids. V lost 5 bases, J lost 8 bases, and 10 bases stayed unmatched. CDR3 sequence reads: CASSPRGGPAGELFF. The CDR3, as DNA: TGTGCCAGCAGCCCCCGGGGGGGGCCAGCTGGGGAGCTGTTTTTT. The variable domain in full, completed from reference TRBV7-9 and TRBJ2-2, reads DTGVSQNPRHKITKRGQNVTFRCDPISEHNRLYWYRQTLGQGPEFLTYFQNEAQLEKSRLLSDRFSAERPKGSFSTLEIQRTEQGDSAMYLCASSPRGGPAGELFFGEGSRLTVL.